The clone carrying this T cell receptor beta chain was seen at least ten times. This record comes from a study of blood T cells in healthy people across ages. It was with a sample-barcoded 5' primer and a J-beta primer mix that a second PCR of about 6 to 11 cycles was run. TCRdb re-analysed the 5' RACE reads in MiXCR, keeping a single row per CDR3 protein. The data contain approximately 1.5 million distinct CDR3 sequences, 30% to 40% of them singletons. V lost 4 bases and J lost 4, with 11 bases in between. Germline assignment: CDR1 SEHNR and CDR2 FQNEAQ (reference sequence). The CDR3 loop spans 13 amino acids.

The clonotype was recovered from a woman aged 25 to 39 in good health. Sequenced input: blood. J is TRBJ2-7 and V is TRBV7-9, with D tentatively TRBD1 (6 bases). The CDR3 DNA reads as TGTGCCAGCAGCTCGCCGACAGGTTACGAGCAGTACTTC. As protein: CASSSPTGYEQYF.